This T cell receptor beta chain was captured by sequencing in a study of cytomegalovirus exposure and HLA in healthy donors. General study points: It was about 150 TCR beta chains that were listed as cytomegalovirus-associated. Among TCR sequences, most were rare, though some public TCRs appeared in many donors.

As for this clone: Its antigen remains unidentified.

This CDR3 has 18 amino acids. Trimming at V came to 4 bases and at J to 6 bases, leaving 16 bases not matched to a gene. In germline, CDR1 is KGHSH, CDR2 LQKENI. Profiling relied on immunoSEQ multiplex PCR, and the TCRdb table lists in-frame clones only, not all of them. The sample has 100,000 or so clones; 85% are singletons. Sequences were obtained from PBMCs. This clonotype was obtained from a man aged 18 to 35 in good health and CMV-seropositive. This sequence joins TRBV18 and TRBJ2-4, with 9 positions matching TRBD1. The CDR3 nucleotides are TGTGCCAGCTCACAAACTCCGGGACAGGGCGCCGGAGGAAACATTCAGTACTTC. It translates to CASSQTPGQGAGGNIQYF.